This T cell receptor (beta chain) was captured in a study of T cell repertoires in aging, cancer and after chemotherapy. Study-wide findings and caveats: No conclusions about immunological memory after chemotherapy can be drawn from the repertoire data.

Rearranged V-D-J TRB sequences were amplified with a mixed TRB-A/B primer pool. In TCRdb, the multiplex PCR reads were re-called with MiXCR into one record per CDR3 protein. The sample has approximately 4,900 distinct CDR3 sequences, 31% seen once. This clonotype has only a few counts. Its target is unknown. TCR beta rearrangements were amplified from peripheral blood genomic DNA. This clonotype was obtained from a human donor with a blood cancer. The donor label of this sample is uncertain. Sequencing used blood.

The CDR3 DNA is TGTGCCAGCAGTTACTCGTCGGGGGGGTATAGCAATCAGCCCCAGCATTTT. Its translation: CASSYSSGGYSNQPQHF. The V and J genes are TRBV6-6 and TRBJ1-5, with D perhaps TRBD1 (5 bases). V was cut by 0 bases and J by 0 bases, with 12 bases left in between. CDR3 length: 17 amino acids. Germline CDR1 is MNHNY and CDR2 is SVGAGI (reference sequence).